This T cell receptor (beta chain) stems from a study of cytomegalovirus exposure and HLA in healthy donors. Findings and limits, study-wide: The study recorded about 150 TCR beta chains that were cytomegalovirus-associated. Association with HLA alleles at 0.05 false discovery rate was found for 15,000 to 20,000 TCR beta sequences in a later analysis.

This CDR3 spans 21 amino acids. In the case of this clone: The antigen remains unidentified.

The PCR employed 60 Vbeta primers together with 13 Jbeta primers. Generated by immunoSEQ multiplex PCR, the TCRdb table keeps only in-frame clones and is missing some. The listing contains some 200,000 clones. The origin of this receptor is a man between 25 and 39 years old in good health and CMV-seronegative. The sample taken for sequencing was PBMCs. The V gene is TRBV1, the J gene TRBJ2-3; the tabulated D call, TRBD2, remains unverified against the DNA. TRBV1 is an annotated pseudogene. The CDR3 reads CTSSQGVPQIGEAGGADTQYF. The DNA of the CDR3 is TGCACCAGCAGCCAAGGGGTTCCGCAGATTGGAGAAGCGGGAGGTGCAGATACGCAGTATTTT.